This T cell receptor beta chain originates from a study of cytomegalovirus exposure and HLA in healthy donors. Primers included in the PCR were 60 Vbeta and 13 Jbeta primers. Repertoires were generated with immunoSEQ multiplex PCR, while TCRdb's copy carries only in-frame clones and drops some. The data show under 250,000 clones, less than 85% seen once. The CDR3 sequence is 11 residues long. Germline V gene sequence: CDR1 SEHNR, CDR2 FQNEAQ (reference sequence). On this clone itself: One end of the junction fails to match germline, which may point to a read error.

The sequenced sample consisted of PBMCs. This TCR derives from a man between 18 and 29 years old in good health and CMV-seronegative. This chain joins TRBV7-9 and TRBJ2-7, with D maybe TRBD1 (5 bases). The CDR3 region is CSSSSRDEQYF. The CDR3 DNA follows: TGTTCCAGCAGCTCCAGGGACGAGCAGTACTTC.